This T cell receptor (beta chain) was observed in a study of CXCR3-negative and CXCR3-positive naive CD8 T cells. Study-level points and caveats: Relative to CXCR3-negative naive cells, CXCR3-positive naive cells had more hydrophobic TRB CDR3s.

A remark on this clonotype: The antigen remains undetermined.

TRB cDNA libraries were made by UMI-labeled 5' RACE. TCRdb reprocessed the 5' RACE reads and keeps a single row for each CDR3 protein, giving no DNA. This repertoire includes about 6,000 distinct CDR3 sequences. This CDR3 is built from 21 residues. From germline, CDR1 is SGHVS and CDR2 FQNEAQ. This sequence originates from a human donor in good health. Some clones in this sample may be carry-over from other donors' samples. Sequencing was performed on naive CXCR3+ CD8+ T cells from blood. Subset indicated: CD45RO-CCR7+CD27+CD95- naive CD8+ T cells expressing CXCR3 (TNR3+). V and J are TRBV7-8 and TRBJ2-1; the D call from TCRdb, TRBD2, cannot be confirmed without DNA. The CDR3: CASSQARLPRRSGGAENEQFF.